Presented here are 2 T cell receptor beta chains from one specimen sequenced in a study of post-analysis software for immune sequencing data. Whole-study results and caveats: About five TRBV segments, including TRBV5-6, TRBV5-1 and TRBV20-1, were more frequent in patients than controls.

cDNA libraries for TCR beta contained unique molecular identifiers. TCRdb independently ran MiXCR on the PCR reads; one entry per CDR3 protein. This sample has hundreds of thousands of distinct CDR3 sequences, with roughly 50% found just once. Their antigen targets remain unknown. Sequencing was done on a sample of blood. The receptor set was obtained from a girl between 5 and 17 years old with multiple sclerosis.

The chain carries TRBV5-6 and TRBJ2-7; D is perhaps TRBD1 (5 bases). Per germline, CDR1 SGHDT and CDR2 YYEEEE. The CDR3 covers 13 residues. V lost 2 bases and J lost 5, with 11 bases in between. The CDR3 protein is CASSFPGLNEQYF. The CDR3 DNA sequence: TGTGCCAGCAGCTTTCCAGGGCTCAACGAGCAGTACTTC.

The chain combines TRBV20-1 with TRBJ1-2; TRBD1 is a possible D gene (6 bases). The CDR3 covers 13 residues. CDR1 and CDR2 from the germline V gene are DFQATT and SNEGSKA (reference sequence). The germline V and J ends were trimmed by 3 bases and 4 bases, with 12 bases remaining between them. CDR3 region: CSASWTEGYGYTF. The CDR3 DNA sequence: TGCAGTGCTAGTTGGACAGAGGGCTATGGCTACACCTTC.